The 20 T cell receptor beta chains reported below all come from one sample, sequenced in a study of CD8 T cells in Susac syndrome. When the RNA was reverse transcribed, random hexamers were used with an input of 0.5 to 1 ug. TCRdb called the immunoSEQ multiplex PCR reads again in MiXCR, with one record for every CDR3 protein. The data show roughly 150,000 distinct CDR3 sequences, with 85% to 95% seen just once and more than 0.2% held by the top ten. Source material: CD8+ T cells from PBMCs. These receptors were obtained from a human donor with multiple sclerosis.

The chain employs TRBV7-9 and TRBJ2-7; a possible D gene is TRBD1 (5 bases). Trimming cost V 3 bases and J 4 bases, with 10 bases left between them. Germline V gene data show CDR1 as SEHNR and CDR2 as FQNEAQ (reference sequence). CDR3 length equals 13 residues. The CDR3 coding sequence is TGTGCCAGCAGCTTTCAGGGAAGATACGAGCAGTACTTC. Translated: CASSFQGRYEQYF.

The V gene is TRBV28, the J gene TRBJ2-1; maybe TRBD2 (6 bases). CDR3 size: 15 residues. From germline, CDR1 is MDHEN and CDR2 SYDVKM. Trimming left V 5 bases short and J 3 bases short, with 14 bases between. The CDR3 protein is CASSPPEGNYNEQFF. CDR3 nucleotide sequence: TGTGCCAGCAGTCCACCGGAGGGGAACTACAATGAGCAGTTCTTC.

The DNA for the CDR3 is TGTGCCAGCAGTTTAGCCCGATTCAATCAGCCCCAGCATTTT. Its protein is CASSLARFNQPQHF. The rearrangement uses TRBV12-3 or TRBV12-4 and TRBJ1-5; no clear D. Trimming took 0 bases from V and 3 from J, leaving 6 bases between them. The CDR3 is 14 residues long.

The chain has TRBV5-1 and TRBJ1-5; D unresolved. From germline, CDR1 is SGHRS and CDR2 YFSETQ. This CDR3 comprises 16 residues. Trimming removed 0 bases at V and 1 base at J, with 11 bases between. CDR3 nucleotides: TGCGCCAGCAGCTTGGATGGAGGGCGGAGCAATCAGCCCCAGCATTTT. Translating it yields CASSLDGGRSNQPQHF.

The chain carries TRBV29-1 and TRBJ1-1, with a tentative D call TRBD1 (6 bases). The V gene lost 8 bases and the J gene lost 7 bases, with 17 bases spanning the gap. CDR1 and CDR2 (germline): SQVTM, ANQGSEA. The CDR3 covers 12 residues. CDR3 coding DNA: TGCAGCTACCGATACCACAGGGATGAAGCTTTCTTT. It is translated as CSYRYHRDEAFF.

The chain uses TRBV20-1 and TRBJ1-5; a possible D gene is TRBD1 (6 bases). Germline loops: CDR1 DFQATT, CDR2 SNEGSKA (reference sequence). CDR3 length: 14 residues. V lost 6 bases and J lost 7, with 19 bases in between. The CDR3: CSARLNRELQPQHF. In nucleotides, the CDR3 is TGCAGTGCGAGGCTAAACAGGGAACTCCAGCCCCAGCATTTT.

V and J are TRBV29-1 and TRBJ1-2, with D unclear. This CDR3 is 13 amino acids long. Germline lookup yields CDR1 SQVTM and CDR2 ANQGSEA. The CDR3 loop reads CIHSPAGSYGYTF. In DNA, the CDR3 is TGCATCCACAGCCCAGCAGGATCCTATGGCTACACCTTC.

The chain uses TRBV20-1 and TRBJ2-7, with D possibly being TRBD1 (5 bases). Trimming shortened V by 6 bases and J by 2 bases, and 20 bases separated the two germline ends. The CDR3 extends over 15 amino acids. The germline CDR1 and CDR2 sequences are DFQATT and SNEGSKA (reference sequence). The CDR3 protein is CSALQRGSLTYEQYF. CDR3 DNA: TGCAGTGCCCTGCAAAGGGGCTCCTTGACCTACGAGCAGTACTTC.

The chain's CDR3 is CASSPTGSSGANVLTF. In nucleotides, the CDR3 is TGTGCCAGCAGCCCTACAGGGAGCTCTGGGGCCAACGTCCTGACTTTC. V and J are TRBV9 and TRBJ2-6; maybe TRBD1 (6 bases). V lost 4 bases, J lost 0 bases, and 11 bases lay in between. Per the germline V gene, CDR1 is SGDLS and CDR2 is YYNGEE. The CDR3 runs to 16 residues. The full variable domain, with the rest looked up from reference TRBV9 and TRBJ2-6, is DSGVTQTPKHLITATGQRVTLRCSPRSGDLSVYWYQQSLDQGLQFLIQYYNGEERAKGNILERFSAQQFPDLHSELNLSSLELGDSALYFCASSPTGSSGANVLTFGAGSRLTVL.

The chain links TRBV15 to TRBJ2-5, with 7 bases matching TRBD2. CDR3 size: 14 residues. Trimming took 0 bases from V and 2 from J; bases not matched to a gene: 0. Per the germline V gene, CDR1 is LNHNV and CDR2 is YYDKDF (reference sequence). CDR3 DNA sequence: TGTGCCACCAGCAGAGACGGGGGGCAAGAGACCCAGTACTTC. Protein product: CATSRDGGQETQYF.

The V gene is TRBV14, the J gene TRBJ1-2; 9 bases fit TRBD1. CDR1 SGHDN and CDR2 FVKESK come from the germline V gene. J gave up 7 bases and V 3 bases, and 3 bases lay outside the gene matches. This CDR3 spans 13 amino acids. CDR3 coding DNA: TGTGCCAGCAGCCAGACAGGGGGTTCTGGCTACACCTTC. Translated: CASSQTGGSGYTF. Combining the CDR3 with reference TRBV14 and TRBJ1-2 gives the whole variable domain EAGVTQFPSHSVIEKGQTVTLRCDPISGHDNLYWYRRVMGKEIKFLLHFVKESKQDESGMPNNRFLAERTGGTYSTLKVQPAELEDSGVYFCASSQTGGSGYTFGSGTRLTVV.

Only a few counts were recorded for this clonotype. V usage is TRBV19 and J usage is TRBJ1-2; maybe TRBD1 (5 bases). With 5 bases removed from V and 4 bases from J, the gap between germline ends came to 8 bases. The CDR3 runs 12 residues. The germline CDR1 and CDR2 sequences are LNHDA and SQIVND (reference sequence). This CDR3 reads CASSGGIYGYTF. In DNA, the CDR3 is TGTGCCAGTAGTGGGGGTATCTATGGCTACACCTTC. Full variable domain (remainder filled in from reference TRBV19 and TRBJ1-2): DGGITQSPKYLFRKEGQNVTLSCEQNLNHDAMYWYRQDPGQGLRLIYYSQIVNDFQKGDIAEGYSVSREKKESFPLTVTSAQKNPTAFYLCASSGGIYGYTFGSGTRLTVV.

The chain links TRBV14 to TRBJ1-2; 7 bases line up with TRBD1. The CDR3 sequence is 15 residues long. After removal of 1 base from V and 7 bases from J, the junction contained 9 bases not matched to a gene. The germline V gene encodes CDR1 SGHDN and CDR2 FVKESK. The CDR3 nucleotides are TGTGCCAGCAGCCAAGCGACAGGGTTCAATGCTGGCTACACCTTC. Residues: CASSQATGFNAGYTF. The full variable domain, rest sourced from reference TRBV14 and TRBJ1-2, is EAGVTQFPSHSVIEKGQTVTLRCDPISGHDNLYWYRRVMGKEIKFLLHFVKESKQDESGMPNNRFLAERTGGTYSTLKVQPAELEDSGVYFCASSQATGFNAGYTFGSGTRLTVV.

This chain uses TRBV30 with TRBJ2-7; D unresolved. The V and J ends lost 3 bases and 3 bases respectively, with 9 bases between them. In germline, CDR1 is GTSNPN, CDR2 SVGIG (reference sequence). The CDR3 consists of 12 residues. The CDR3 nucleotides are TGTGCCTGGAGGCCTGGCAGCTACGAGCAGTACTTC. It is translated as CAWRPGSYEQYF.

The chain carries TRBV2 and TRBJ2-3, with TRBD2 as a possible D gene (6 bases). Germline CDR1 and CDR2: SNHLY and FYNNEI. This CDR3 is built from 16 residues. V was trimmed by 4 bases and J by 2 bases, leaving 16 bases between them. The chain's CDR3 is CASSGPTSPITDTQYF. In nucleotides, the CDR3 is TGTGCCAGCAGTGGACCAACTAGCCCTATCACAGATACGCAGTATTTT.

The rearrangement uses TRBV2 and TRBJ2-7; a possible D gene is TRBD1 (6 bases). Germline-derived CDR1 and CDR2 are SNHLY and FYNNEI. With 2 bases removed from V and 7 bases from J, the gap between germline ends came to 21 bases. The CDR3 covers 16 residues. Here the CDR3 DNA reads TGTGCCAGCAGTGAACGCTTGAACAGGGACGGGGAAGAGCAGTACTTC. Its translation is CASSERLNRDGEEQYF. Full variable domain (outside the CDR3, taken from reference TRBV2 and TRBJ2-7): EPEVTQTPSHQVTQMGQEVILRCVPISNHLYFYWYRQILGQKVEFLVSFYNNEISEKSEIFDDQFSVERPDGSNFTLKIRSTKLEDSAMYFCASSERLNRDGEEQYFGPGTRLTVT.

The chain uses TRBV30 and TRBJ1-2; D unclear. Per germline, CDR1 GTSNPN and CDR2 SVGIG (reference sequence). The V end was cut by 4 bases, the J end by 6 bases, with 9 bases between. The CDR3 totals 11 residues. CDR3: CAWIQADGYTF. DNA of the CDR3: TGTGCCTGGATCCAAGCTGATGGCTACACCTTC.

The chain employs TRBV13 and TRBJ1-1, with D possibly matching TRBD1 (6 bases). The CDR3 covers 16 residues. V lost 5 bases and J 3 bases, leaving 19 bases between the germline ends. Germline V CDR1 and CDR2: PRHDT, FYEKMQ (reference sequence). The CDR3 loop is CASSHPDSGGDTEAFF. The CDR3 DNA is TGTGCCAGCAGCCACCCGGACAGCGGGGGGGACACTGAAGCTTTCTTT.

V is TRBV4-1 and J is TRBJ1-2, with a weak D call TRBD1 (5 bases). The CDR3 has 14 residues. V was clipped by 4 bases and J by 4 bases, with 13 bases between them. The germline V gene encodes CDR1 MGHRA and CDR2 YSYEKL. CDR3 amino acids: CASSLSGVSYGYTF. In DNA form, the CDR3 reads TGCGCCAGCAGCCTTTCGGGGGTGAGCTATGGCTACACCTTC.

This clonotype was observed once. This chain links TRBV7-2 with TRBJ2-1; D tentatively reads TRBD1 or TRBD2 (5 bases each). V lost 0 bases and J 2 bases, leaving 17 bases between the germline ends. The CDR3 is 18 residues long. Germline V gene sequence: CDR1 SGHTA, CDR2 FQGNSA. CDR3 amino acids: CASSLAEGEGTAYNEQFF. Here the CDR3 DNA reads TGTGCCAGCAGCTTAGCTGAGGGTGAGGGGACGGCCTACAATGAGCAGTTCTTC.